This is a list of T cell receptor beta chains from one sample in a study of T-cell reconstitution after alpha-beta-depleted transplantation in children. TCRdb recomputed calls from the PCR reads with MiXCR, one row per CDR3 protein. The sample includes under 300,000 distinct CDR3 sequences, more than 9% of them seen just once. The material sequenced was peripheral blood, taken 180 days after TCRalphabeta/CD19-depleted stem cell transplant. These receptors were taken from a male patient aged 2 to 9 who had a stem cell transplant for chronic granulomatous disease, so the T cells may come from the graft donor. CDR3s include the opening cysteine and the closing phenylalanine or tryptophan. D genes are given only for firm matches. Clone size, where shown, is once, few, many, or a class for clones that have expanded.

size	V	J	length	D	CDR3	DNA
many	TRBV12-3/TRBV12-4	TRBJ2-7	17	-	CASSSLEGSGHSYEQYF	TGTGCCAGCAGTTCCTTGGAGGGTAGCGGACATTCCTACGAGCAGTACTTC
few	TRBV10-2	TRBJ2-5	14	-	CASSRRGSQETQYF	TGCGCCAGCAGCCGGAGGGGTTCCCAAGAGACCCAGTACTTC
many	TRBV10-3	TRBJ1-6	15	-	CAISDDDSYNSPLHF	TGTGCCATCAGTGACGACGATTCCTATAATTCACCCCTCCACTTT
many	TRBV7-2	TRBJ2-1	15	-	CASSLDQSSYNEQFF	TGTGCCAGCAGCCTAGACCAAAGCTCCTACAATGAGCAGTTCTTC
-	TRBV12-3/TRBV12-4	TRBJ2-5	11	-	CASSFEQTQYF	TGTGCCAGCAGTTTTGAACAGACCCAGTACTTC
few	TRBV7-6	TRBJ2-1	13	-	CASSLNGDYEQFF	TGTGCCAGCAGCTTAAACGGGGACTATGAGCAGTTCTTC
many	TRBV28	TRBJ2-7	12	-	CASSRQTYEQYF	TGTGCCAGCAGCAGACAGACCTACGAGCAGTACTTC
many	TRBV6-2/TRBV6-3	TRBJ1-2	13	-	CASSWNGPYGYTF	TGTGCCAGCAGTTGGAACGGCCCCTATGGCTACACCTTC
many	TRBV27	TRBJ1-6	15	-	CASRGAQGLNSPLHF	TGTGCCAGCCGAGGGGCCCAGGGGCTTAATTCACCCCTCCACTTT
many	TRBV12-3/TRBV12-4	TRBJ1-1	14	TRBD1	CASSSGQGLTKAFF	TGTGCCAGCAGTTCCGGACAGGGGTTGACGAAGGCTTTCTTT
many	TRBV7-2	TRBJ2-7	14	-	CASSLAGSSYEQYF	TGTGCCAGCAGTTTGGCGGGGAGCTCCTACGAGCAGTACTTC
many	TRBV7-9	TRBJ1-2	16	-	CASSSTDRPANYGYTF	TGTGCCAGCAGCTCAACCGACAGGCCAGCTAACTATGGCTACACCTTC
-	TRBV15	TRBJ1-1	16	-	CATSREKGLMNTEAFF	TGTGCCACCAGCAGAGAAAAGGGGCTTATGAACACTGAAGCTTTCTTT
many	TRBV5-5	TRBJ2-7	14	-	CASGLGRLDYEQYF	TGTGCCAGCGGCTTGGGCAGGTTGGACTACGAGCAGTACTTC
many	TRBV20-1	TRBJ2-3	16	TRBD2	CSARATGTSATDTQYF	TGCAGTGCTAGAGCCACCGGGACTAGCGCCACAGATACGCAGTATTTT
many	TRBV4-3	TRBJ2-7	15	TRBD2	CASSQGPRGAYEQYF	TGCGCCAGCAGCCAAGGGCCCCGGGGGGCCTACGAGCAGTACTTC
many	TRBV9	TRBJ1-1	14	-	CASSVSGANTEAFF	TGTGCCAGCAGCGTATCAGGGGCTAACACTGAAGCTTTCTTT
many	TRBV29-1	TRBJ1-6	13	TRBD1	CSVRDRANSPLHF	TGCAGCGTTCGGGACAGGGCCAATTCACCCCTCCACTTT
many	TRBV12-3/TRBV12-4	TRBJ2-4	16	TRBD2	CASSFPSGDNKNIQYF	TGTGCCAGCAGTTTCCCTAGCGGAGATAACAAAAACATTCAGTACTTC
many	TRBV7-3	TRBJ2-3	15	TRBD1	CASSLIGGSTDTQYF	TGTGCCAGCAGCTTAATAGGGGGCTCCACAGATACGCAGTATTTT
many	TRBV20-1	TRBJ2-7	13	TRBD1	CSARITGDGEQYF	TGCAGTGCTAGAATAACAGGGGATGGGGAGCAGTACTTC
-	TRBV5-4	TRBJ2-7	15	-	CASSYTSVSPYEQYF	TGTGCCAGCAGCTACACTTCGGTCAGCCCCTACGAGCAGTACTTC
many	TRBV29-1	TRBJ2-5	13	-	CSVEGGILETQYF	TGCAGCGTTGAAGGCGGAATTTTAGAGACCCAGTACTTC
many	TRBV24-1	TRBJ2-5	12	-	CATRGRRETQYF	TGTGCCACCAGGGGGCGCCGGGAGACCCAGTACTTC
many	TRBV9	TRBJ2-3	14	-	CASSGRVGTDTQYF	TGTGCCAGCAGTGGGCGAGTGGGCACAGATACGCAGTATTTT
many	TRBV20-1	TRBJ1-2	15	TRBD1	CSARMLSGGENGYTF	TGCAGTGCTAGAATGTTATCAGGGGGAGAGAATGGCTACACCTTC
many	TRBV2	TRBJ2-7	11	-	CASSDHSEQYF	TGTGCCAGCAGTGACCATTCCGAGCAGTACTTC
many	TRBV6-2/TRBV6-3	TRBJ2-5	16	TRBD1	CASSTYRGESQETQYF	TGTGCCAGCAGTACCTACAGGGGCGAAAGCCAAGAGACCCAGTACTTC
many	TRBV12-3/TRBV12-4	TRBJ2-4	15	TRBD2	CASSFLSGGTNIQYF	TGTGCCAGCAGTTTTCTTAGCGGGGGAACCAACATTCAGTACTTC
many	TRBV20-1	TRBJ2-5	13	-	CSARTVNRETQYF	TGCAGTGCTAGGACTGTAAACCGCGAGACCCAGTACTTC
many	TRBV12-3/TRBV12-4	TRBJ2-7	17	TRBD2	CASSPRASGRAVYEQYF	TGTGCCAGCAGCCCCAGGGCTAGCGGGAGGGCCGTCTACGAGCAGTACTTC
many	TRBV5-5	TRBJ2-2	11	-	CASSFQWELFF	TGTGCCAGCAGCTTCCAATGGGAGCTGTTTTTT
many	TRBV7-8	TRBJ2-7	16	TRBD1	CASSLESGGVGYEQYF	TGTGCCAGCAGCTTAGAATCAGGGGGCGTAGGCTACGAGCAGTACTTC
many	TRBV9	TRBJ1-6	14	-	CASSVGPGNSPLHF	TGTGCCAGCAGCGTAGGGCCCGGTAATTCACCCCTCCACTTT
many	TRBV7-8	TRBJ2-1	19	TRBD1	CASSSPGQGAPRGINEQFF	TGTGCCAGCAGCTCCCCGGGACAGGGGGCTCCGCGGGGGATTAATGAGCAGTTCTTC
many	TRBV25-1	TRBJ2-3	13	-	CASSEAGTDTQYF	TGTGCCAGCAGTGAGGCAGGCACAGATACGCAGTATTTT
many	TRBV2	TRBJ2-5	14	TRBD1	CASGRDRAAETQYF	TGTGCCAGCGGCCGGGACAGGGCCGCGGAGACCCAGTACTTC
-	TRBV5-6	TRBJ2-5	15	-	CASSLGLRQAETQYF	TGTGCCAGCAGCTTGGGACTTAGGCAGGCAGAGACCCAGTACTTC
many	TRBV7-7	TRBJ2-3	14	-	CASSSGPSTDTQYF	TGTGCCAGCAGCTCTGGACCTAGCACAGATACGCAGTATTTT
many	TRBV29-1	TRBJ1-1	12	-	CSVAQGLTEAFF	TGCAGCGTGGCCCAGGGGCTGACTGAAGCTTTCTTT
-	TRBV7-3	TRBJ2-1	16	TRBD2	CASSLTRTSYINEQFF	TGTGCCAGCAGCTTAACTAGGACTAGCTACATAAATGAGCAGTTCTTC
many	TRBV7-2	TRBJ2-7	14	-	CASSLDQGSYEQYF	TGTGCCAGCAGCTTAGACCAGGGTTCCTACGAGCAGTACTTC
many	TRBV6-2/TRBV6-3	TRBJ2-3	14	TRBD2	CASSDRLAGDTQYF	TGTGCCAGCAGCGACAGGCTAGCGGGGGATACGCAGTATTTT
many	TRBV3-1	TRBJ2-4	18	TRBD1	CASSSGQGAPLAKNIQYF	TGTGCCAGCAGTTCCGGACAGGGTGCACCCCTAGCCAAAAACATTCAGTACTTC
-	TRBV10-1	TRBJ2-1	15	-	CASSPDSRVNNEQFF	TGCGCCAGCAGCCCAGACTCGCGGGTCAATAATGAGCAGTTCTTC